The sample holds a few counts of the clone carrying this T cell receptor (beta chain). The CDR3 loop spans 13 amino acids. V lost 5 bases to trimming and J lost 0 bases, with 5 bases between them. Germline V gene sequence: CDR1 LNHDA, CDR2 SQIVND (reference sequence). The sample is drawn from a study of immune reconstitution after stem cell transplant in scleroderma. TCRdb re-analysed the RT-PCR reads in MiXCR, keeping a single row per CDR3 protein. This sample has around 2,000 distinct CDR3 sequences; approximately 15% occur once, and the top ten carry 8% to 9.5%. The chain combines TRBV19 with TRBJ2-1; no clear D. The sample was collected before or after autologous hematopoietic stem cell transplantation (not recorded which). The sequence was obtained from a female donor with systemic sclerosis. Written as DNA, the CDR3 is TGTGCCAGTAGTGGGTTCTCCTACAATGAGCAGTTCTTC. Translation: CASSGFSYNEQFF. Together with reference TRBV19 and TRBJ2-1, the CDR3 gives the full variable domain: DGGITQSPKYLFRKEGQNVTLSCEQNLNHDAMYWYRQDPGQGLRLIYYSQIVNDFQKGDIAEGYSVSREKKESFPLTVTSAQKNPTAFYLCASSGFSYNEQFFGPGTRLTVL.